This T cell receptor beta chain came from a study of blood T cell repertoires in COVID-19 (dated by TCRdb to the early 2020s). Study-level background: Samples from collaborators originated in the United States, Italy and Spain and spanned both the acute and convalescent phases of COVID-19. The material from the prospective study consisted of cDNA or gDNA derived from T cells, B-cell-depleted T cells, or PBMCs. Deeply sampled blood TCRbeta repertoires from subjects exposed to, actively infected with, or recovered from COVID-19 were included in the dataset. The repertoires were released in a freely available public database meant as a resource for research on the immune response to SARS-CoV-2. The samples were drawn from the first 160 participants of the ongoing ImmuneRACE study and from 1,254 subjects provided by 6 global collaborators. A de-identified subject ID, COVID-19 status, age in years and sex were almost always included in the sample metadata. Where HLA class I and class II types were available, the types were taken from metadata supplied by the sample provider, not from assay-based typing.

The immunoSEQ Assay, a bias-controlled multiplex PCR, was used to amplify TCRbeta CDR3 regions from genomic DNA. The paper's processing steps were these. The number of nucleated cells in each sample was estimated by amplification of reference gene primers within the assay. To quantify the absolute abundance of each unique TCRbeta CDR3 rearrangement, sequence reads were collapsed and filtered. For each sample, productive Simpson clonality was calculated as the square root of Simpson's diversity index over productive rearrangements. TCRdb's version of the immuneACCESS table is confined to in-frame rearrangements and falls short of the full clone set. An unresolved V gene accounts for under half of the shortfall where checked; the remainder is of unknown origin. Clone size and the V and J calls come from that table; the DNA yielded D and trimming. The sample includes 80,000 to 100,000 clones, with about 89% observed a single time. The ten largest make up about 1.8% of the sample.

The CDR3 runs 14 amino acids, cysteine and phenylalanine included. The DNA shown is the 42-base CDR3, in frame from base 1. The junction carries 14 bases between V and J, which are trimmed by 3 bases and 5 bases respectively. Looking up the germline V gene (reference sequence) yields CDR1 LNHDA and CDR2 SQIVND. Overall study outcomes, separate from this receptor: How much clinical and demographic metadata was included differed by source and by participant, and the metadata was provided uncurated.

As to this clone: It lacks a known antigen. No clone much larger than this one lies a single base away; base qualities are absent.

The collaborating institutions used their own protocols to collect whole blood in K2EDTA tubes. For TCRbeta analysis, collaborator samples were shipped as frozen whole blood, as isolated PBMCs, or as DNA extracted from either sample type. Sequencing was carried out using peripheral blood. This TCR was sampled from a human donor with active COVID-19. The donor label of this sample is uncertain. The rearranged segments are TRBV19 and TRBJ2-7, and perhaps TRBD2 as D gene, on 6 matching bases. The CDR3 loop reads CASSIIGSSDEQYF. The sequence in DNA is TGTGCCAGTAGTATCATCGGGAGTAGCGACGAGCAGTACTTC. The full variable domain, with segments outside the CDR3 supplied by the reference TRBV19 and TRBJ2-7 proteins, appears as DGGITQSPKYLFRKEGQNVTLSCEQNLNHDAMYWYRQDPGQGLRLIYYSQIVNDFQKGDIAEGYSVSREKKESFPLTVTSAQKNPTAFYLCASSIIGSSDEQYFGPGTRLTVT.